In its sample, the clone carrying this TCR beta chain was seen a few times. TCRdb's copy holds only in-frame clones and misses some; the assay was immunoSEQ multiplex PCR. The sample lists some 150,000 clones; approximately 83% were seen once. These data belong to a study of blood T cell repertoires in COVID-19. Germline V CDR1 and CDR2: SGHTA, FQGTGA. Trimming removed 3 bases from V and 7 bases from J; junction bases left unmatched: 2. CDR3 size: 15 residues. The TCR originated in a man between 45 and 60 years old who had recovered from COVID-19. The sequenced sample consisted of PBMCs or T cells enriched from blood (not recorded which). The chain couples TRBV7-3 to TRBJ2-2, with TRBD2 matching 13 bases. The CDR3 coding sequence is TGTGCCAGCAGCTTCGGACTAGCGGGGGACGGGGAGCTGTTTTTT. Encoded protein: CASSFGLAGDGELFF.